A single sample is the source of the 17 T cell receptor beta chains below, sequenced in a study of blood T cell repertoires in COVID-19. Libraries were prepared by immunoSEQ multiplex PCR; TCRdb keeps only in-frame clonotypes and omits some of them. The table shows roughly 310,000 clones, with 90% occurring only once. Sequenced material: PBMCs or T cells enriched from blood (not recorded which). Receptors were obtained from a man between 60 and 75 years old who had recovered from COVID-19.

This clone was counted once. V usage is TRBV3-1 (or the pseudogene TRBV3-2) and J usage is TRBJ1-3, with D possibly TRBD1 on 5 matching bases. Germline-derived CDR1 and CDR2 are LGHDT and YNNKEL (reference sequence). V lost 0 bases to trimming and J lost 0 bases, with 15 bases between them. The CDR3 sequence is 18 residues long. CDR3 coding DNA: TGTGCCAGCAGCCAAGATTATAGACAGCTATTCTCTGGAAACACCATATATTTT. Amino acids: CASSQDYRQLFSGNTIYF.

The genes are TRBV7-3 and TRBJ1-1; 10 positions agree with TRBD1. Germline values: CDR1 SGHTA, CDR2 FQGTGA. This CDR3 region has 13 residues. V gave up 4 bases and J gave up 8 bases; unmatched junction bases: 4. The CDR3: CASSSRQGAEAFF. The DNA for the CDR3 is TGTGCCAGCAGCTCAAGACAGGGGGCCGAAGCTTTCTTT. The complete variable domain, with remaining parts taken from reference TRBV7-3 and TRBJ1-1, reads GAGVSQTPSNKVTEKGKYVELRCDPISGHTALYWYRQSLGQGPEFLIYFQGTGAADDSGLPNDRFFAVRPEGSVSTLKIQRTERGDSAVYLCASSSRQGAEAFFGQGTRLTVV.

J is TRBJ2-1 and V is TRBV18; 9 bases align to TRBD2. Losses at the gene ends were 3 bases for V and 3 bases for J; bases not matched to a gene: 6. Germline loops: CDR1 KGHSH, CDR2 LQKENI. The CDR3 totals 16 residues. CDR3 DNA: TGTGCCAGCTCACCGCAGACTAGCGGCAACTACAATGAGCAGTTCTTC. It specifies CASSPQTSGNYNEQFF.

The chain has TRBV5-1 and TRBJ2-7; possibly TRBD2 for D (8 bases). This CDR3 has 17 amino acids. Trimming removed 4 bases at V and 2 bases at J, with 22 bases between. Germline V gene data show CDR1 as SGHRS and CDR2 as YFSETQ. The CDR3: CASSLNSGTALTYEQYF. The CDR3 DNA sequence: TGCGCCAGCAGCCTGAATAGCGGGACAGCTCTTACCTACGAGCAGTACTTC.

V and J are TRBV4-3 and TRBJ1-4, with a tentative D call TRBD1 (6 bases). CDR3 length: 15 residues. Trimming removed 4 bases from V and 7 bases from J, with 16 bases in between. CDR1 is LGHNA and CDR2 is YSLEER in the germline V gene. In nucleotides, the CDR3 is TGCGCCAGCAGCCGGAAGCAGGGGTTGGGTGAAAAACTGTTTTTT. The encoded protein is CASSRKQGLGEKLFF.

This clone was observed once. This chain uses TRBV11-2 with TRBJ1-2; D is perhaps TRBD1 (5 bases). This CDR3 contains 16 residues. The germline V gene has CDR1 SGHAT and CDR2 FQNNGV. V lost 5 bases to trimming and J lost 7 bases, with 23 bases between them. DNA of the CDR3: TGTGCCAGCAGCCCCTTTGGGGGGTTCGCTCGTATTGGCTACACCTTC. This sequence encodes CASSPFGGFARIGYTF. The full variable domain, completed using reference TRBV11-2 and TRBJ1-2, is EAGVAQSPRYKIIEKRQSVAFWCNPISGHATLYWYQQILGQGPKLLIQFQNNGVVDDSQLPKDRFSAERLKGVDSTLKIQPAKLEDSAVYLCASSPFGGFARIGYTFGSGTRLTVV.

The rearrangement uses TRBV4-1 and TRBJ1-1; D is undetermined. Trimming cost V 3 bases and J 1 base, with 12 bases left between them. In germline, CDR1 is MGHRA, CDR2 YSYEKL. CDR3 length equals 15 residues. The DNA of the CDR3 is TGCGCCAGCAGCCATGGAGCGGCAAAGAACACTGAAGCTTTCTTT. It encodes CASSHGAAKNTEAFF.

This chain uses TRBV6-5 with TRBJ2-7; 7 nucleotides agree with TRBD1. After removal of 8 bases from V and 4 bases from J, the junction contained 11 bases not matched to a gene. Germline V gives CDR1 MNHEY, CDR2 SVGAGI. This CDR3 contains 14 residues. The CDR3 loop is CASGPEQGKYEQYF. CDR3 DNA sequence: TGTGCCAGCGGCCCGGAACAGGGGAAGTACGAGCAGTACTTC.

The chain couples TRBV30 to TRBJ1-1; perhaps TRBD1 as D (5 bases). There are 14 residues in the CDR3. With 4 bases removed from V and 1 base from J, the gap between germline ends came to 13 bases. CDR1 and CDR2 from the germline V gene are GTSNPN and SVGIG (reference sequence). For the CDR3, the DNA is TGTGCCTGGAAGGTCGGGGGACGGAACACTGAAGCTTTCTTT. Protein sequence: CAWKVGGRNTEAFF.

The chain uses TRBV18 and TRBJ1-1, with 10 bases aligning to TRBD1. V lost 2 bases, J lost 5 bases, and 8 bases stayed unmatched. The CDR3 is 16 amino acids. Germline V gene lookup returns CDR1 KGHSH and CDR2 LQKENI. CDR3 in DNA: TGTGCCAGCTCACCATCGGGACAGGGGACTGGAACTGAAGCTTTCTTT. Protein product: CASSPSGQGTGTEAFF.

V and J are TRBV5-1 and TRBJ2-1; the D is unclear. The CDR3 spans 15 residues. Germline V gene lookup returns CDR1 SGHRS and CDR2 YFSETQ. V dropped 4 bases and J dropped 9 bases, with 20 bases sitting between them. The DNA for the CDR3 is TGCGCCAGCAGCGACGACACTGTCCATGGCAGTGAGCAGTTCTTC. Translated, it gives CASSDDTVHGSEQFF.

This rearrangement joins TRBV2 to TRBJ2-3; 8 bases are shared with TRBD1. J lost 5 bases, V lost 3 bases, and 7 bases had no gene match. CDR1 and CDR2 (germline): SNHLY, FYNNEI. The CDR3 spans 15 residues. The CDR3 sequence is CASSDWQGAVDTQYF. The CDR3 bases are TGTGCCAGCAGTGATTGGCAGGGGGCTGTAGATACGCAGTATTTT.

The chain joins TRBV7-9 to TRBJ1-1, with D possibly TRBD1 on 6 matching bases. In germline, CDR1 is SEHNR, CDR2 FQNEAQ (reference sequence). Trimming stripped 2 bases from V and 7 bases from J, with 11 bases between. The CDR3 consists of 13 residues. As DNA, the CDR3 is TGTGCCAGCAGCTTACGGGGAGGGGGTGAAGCTTTCTTT. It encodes CASSLRGGGEAFF.

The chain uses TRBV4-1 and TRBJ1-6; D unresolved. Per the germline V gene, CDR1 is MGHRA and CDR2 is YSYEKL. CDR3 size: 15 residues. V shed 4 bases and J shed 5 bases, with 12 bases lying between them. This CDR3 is CASSRREFDNSPLHF. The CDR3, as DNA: TGCGCCAGCAGCCGTCGGGAATTCGATAATTCACCCCTCCACTTT.

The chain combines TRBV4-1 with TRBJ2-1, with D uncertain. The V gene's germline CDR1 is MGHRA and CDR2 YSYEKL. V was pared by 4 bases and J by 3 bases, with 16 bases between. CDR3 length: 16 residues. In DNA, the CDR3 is TGCGCCAGCAGCCCGGGTTTTAGACGAAACTACAATGAGCAGTTCTTC. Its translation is CASSPGFRRNYNEQFF.

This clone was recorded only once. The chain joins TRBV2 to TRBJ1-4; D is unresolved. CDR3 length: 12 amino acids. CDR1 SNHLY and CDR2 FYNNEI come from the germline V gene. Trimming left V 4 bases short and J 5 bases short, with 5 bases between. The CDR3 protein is CASSAQNEKLFF. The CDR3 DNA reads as TGTGCCAGCAGTGCCCAGAATGAAAAACTGTTTTTT.

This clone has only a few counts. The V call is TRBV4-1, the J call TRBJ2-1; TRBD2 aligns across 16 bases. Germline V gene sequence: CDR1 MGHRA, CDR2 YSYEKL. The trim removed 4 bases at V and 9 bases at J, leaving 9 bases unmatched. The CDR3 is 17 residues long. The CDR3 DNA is TGCGCCAGCAGCCGGTCGGGACTAGCGGGGGGGCGGGTTGAGCAGTTCTTC. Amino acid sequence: CASSRSGLAGGRVEQFF.